The source of this T cell receptor beta chain is a study of cytomegalovirus exposure and HLA in healthy donors. PCR primers comprised 60 Vbeta and 13 Jbeta primers. Libraries were prepared by immunoSEQ multiplex PCR; TCRdb keeps only in-frame clonotypes and omits some of them. The table has about 110,000 clones, 76% seen once; the top ten hold around 8.4%. The CDR3 is made up of 17 amino acids. Germline assignment: CDR1 SGHNT and CDR2 YENEEA. V was clipped by 5 bases and J by 2 bases, with 16 bases between them. This sequence was found in a man aged 35 to 55 in good health and CMV-seropositive. Sequencing was carried out using PBMCs. The J gene is TRBJ2-6, the V gene TRBV11-3; D remains unclear. As DNA, the CDR3 is TGTGCCAGCAGCCCGAGGCCTTCAGTACCTGGGGCCAACGTCCTGACTTTC. It is translated as CASSPRPSVPGANVLTF.